Listed below are T cell receptor beta chains from one sample, sequenced in a study of cytomegalovirus exposure and HLA in healthy donors. Profiling relied on immunoSEQ multiplex PCR, and the TCRdb table lists in-frame clones only, not all of them. This sample's table has around 44,000 clones. Sequenced sample: PBMCs. These receptors originate from a male donor in good health and CMV-seropositive. The conserved cysteine and the conserved F or W are not part of the CDR3 here. A D gene is named only where the DNA matches it firmly. The size of a clone is reported for some rows only, either as once, few or many, or as a class for expanded clones.

CDR3 protein: AWSVLGSRGNEKLF; V gene: TRBV30; clone size: .; J gene: TRBJ1-4; D gene: .
CDR3 protein: ASSYEPTANYGYT; V gene: TRBV6-5; clone size: .; J gene: TRBJ1-2; D gene: .
CDR3 protein: AWSAPGTGPSEQY; V gene: TRBV30; clone size: .; J gene: TRBJ2-7; D gene: TRBD1
CDR3 protein: ASSDSPYSGGAPGELF; V gene: TRBV6-1; clone size: .; J gene: TRBJ2-2; D gene: TRBD2
CDR3 protein: ASSPGVRATEAF; V gene: TRBV7-3; clone size: .; J gene: TRBJ1-1; D gene: .
CDR3 protein: ASSSKQGVTYEQY; V gene: TRBV5-1; clone size: .; J gene: TRBJ2-7; D gene: TRBD1
CDR3 protein: ASSPGQGIKGSYEQY; V gene: TRBV18; clone size: .; J gene: TRBJ2-7; D gene: TRBD1
CDR3 protein: ASSRTGGGVSEAF; V gene: TRBV28; clone size: medium-sized; J gene: TRBJ1-1; D gene: TRBD1
CDR3 protein: ASSYISYEQY; V gene: TRBV5-6; clone size: .; J gene: TRBJ2-7; D gene: .
CDR3 protein: AISEVTLNTEAF; V gene: TRBV10-3; clone size: .; J gene: TRBJ1-1; D gene: .
CDR3 protein: AWAQGSLREKLF; V gene: TRBV30; clone size: .; J gene: TRBJ1-4; D gene: .
CDR3 protein: ASSLGPGEGSYEQY; V gene: TRBV7-8; clone size: .; J gene: TRBJ2-7; D gene: .
CDR3 protein: ASSPSTREKLF; V gene: TRBV19; clone size: .; J gene: TRBJ1-4; D gene: .
CDR3 protein: ASSENRGLGTNEKLF; V gene: TRBV13; clone size: .; J gene: TRBJ1-4; D gene: TRBD1
CDR3 protein: ASSPDRGFLNEQF; V gene: TRBV5-1; clone size: .; J gene: TRBJ2-1; D gene: TRBD1
CDR3 protein: ASSPGGTGANVLT; V gene: TRBV5-5; clone size: .; J gene: TRBJ2-6; D gene: .
CDR3 protein: ATSTTVPGQYNEQF; V gene: TRBV15; clone size: .; J gene: TRBJ2-1; D gene: .
CDR3 protein: ASSLLPSGVSSETQY; V gene: TRBV5-1; clone size: .; J gene: TRBJ2-5; D gene: TRBD2
CDR3 protein: ASLAGGYTGELF; V gene: TRBV6-6; clone size: .; J gene: TRBJ2-2; D gene: TRBD2
CDR3 protein: ASSISQGLNTEAF; V gene: TRBV19; clone size: .; J gene: TRBJ1-1; D gene: .
CDR3 protein: ASRLGYNQPQH; V gene: TRBV7-8; clone size: .; J gene: TRBJ1-5; D gene: .
CDR3 protein: ASSSGTSGTFTDTQY; V gene: TRBV5-1; clone size: .; J gene: TRBJ2-3; D gene: TRBD2
CDR3 protein: ASSPAGMDEQF; V gene: TRBV18; clone size: .; J gene: TRBJ2-1; D gene: .
CDR3 protein: ASSPLTGSRNEQY; V gene: TRBV18; clone size: .; J gene: TRBJ2-7; D gene: .
CDR3 protein: ASSLGQGINYGYT; V gene: TRBV7-8; clone size: .; J gene: TRBJ1-2; D gene: TRBD1
CDR3 protein: ASRSGQPNYGYT; V gene: TRBV28; clone size: .; J gene: TRBJ1-2; D gene: .
CDR3 protein: ASSYSAGEAF; V gene: TRBV6-5; clone size: .; J gene: TRBJ1-1; D gene: .
CDR3 protein: ASSQEWRVVSYNSPLH; V gene: TRBV4-3; clone size: .; J gene: TRBJ1-6; D gene: .
CDR3 protein: ASSDGQSGANVLT; V gene: TRBV28; clone size: .; J gene: TRBJ2-6; D gene: .
CDR3 protein: ASSVAGSYNEQF; V gene: TRBV9; clone size: .; J gene: TRBJ2-1; D gene: .
CDR3 protein: ASSPRARDGYT; V gene: TRBV28; clone size: .; J gene: TRBJ1-2; D gene: .
CDR3 protein: ASSKGTVRNTIY; V gene: TRBV13; clone size: .; J gene: TRBJ1-3; D gene: TRBD1